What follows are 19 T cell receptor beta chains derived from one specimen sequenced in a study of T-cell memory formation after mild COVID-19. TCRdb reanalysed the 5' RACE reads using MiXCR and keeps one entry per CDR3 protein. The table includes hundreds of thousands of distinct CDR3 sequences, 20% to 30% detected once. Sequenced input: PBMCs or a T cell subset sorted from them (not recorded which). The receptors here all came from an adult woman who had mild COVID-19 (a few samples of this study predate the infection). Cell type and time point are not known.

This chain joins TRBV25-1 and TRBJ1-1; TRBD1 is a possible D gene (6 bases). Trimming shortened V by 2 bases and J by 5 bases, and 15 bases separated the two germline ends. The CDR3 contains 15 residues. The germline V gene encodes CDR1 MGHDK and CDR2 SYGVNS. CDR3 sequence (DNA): TGTGCCAGCAGTGAAACCGGCAGGGGAATTACTGAAGCTTTCTTT. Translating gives CASSETGRGITEAFF.

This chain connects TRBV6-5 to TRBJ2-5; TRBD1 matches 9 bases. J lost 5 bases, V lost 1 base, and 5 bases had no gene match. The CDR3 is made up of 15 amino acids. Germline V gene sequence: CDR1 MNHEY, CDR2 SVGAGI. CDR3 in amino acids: CASSYLQGAGETQYF. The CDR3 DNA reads TGTGCCAGCAGTTACTTACAGGGGGCCGGGGAGACCCAGTACTTC.

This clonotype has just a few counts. CDR3 nucleotides: TGCGCCAGCAGCCAAGCCGGGACAGGGAACACTGAAGCTTTCTTT. Its protein product is CASSQAGTGNTEAFF. This rearrangement joins TRBV4-1 to TRBJ1-1; TRBD1 aligns across 8 bases. Germline V lookup: CDR1 MGHRA, CDR2 YSYEKL. This CDR3 contains 15 residues. The V segment lost 1 base and the J segment 1 base; nucleotides outside the gene matches: 2.

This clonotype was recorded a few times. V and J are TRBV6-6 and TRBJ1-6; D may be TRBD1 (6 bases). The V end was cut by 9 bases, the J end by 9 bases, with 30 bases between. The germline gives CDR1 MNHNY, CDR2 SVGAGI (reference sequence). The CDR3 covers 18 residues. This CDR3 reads CASTPRDRSFGKGSPLHF. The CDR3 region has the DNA TGTGCCAGTACCCCCCGAGACAGGTCCTTCGGGAAGGGTTCACCCCTCCACTTT.

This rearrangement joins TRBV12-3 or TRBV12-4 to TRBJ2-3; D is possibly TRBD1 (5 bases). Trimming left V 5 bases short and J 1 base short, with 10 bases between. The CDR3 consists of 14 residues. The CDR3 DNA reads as TGTGCCAGCAGTACCTTAGGGGGCACAGATACGCAGTATTTT. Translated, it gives CASSTLGGTDTQYF.

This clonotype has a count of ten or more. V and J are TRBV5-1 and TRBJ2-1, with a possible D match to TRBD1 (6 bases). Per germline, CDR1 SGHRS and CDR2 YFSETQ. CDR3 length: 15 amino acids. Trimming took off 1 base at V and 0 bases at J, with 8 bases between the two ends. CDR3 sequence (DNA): TGCGCCAGCAGCTTGACAGGGAGCTCCTACAATGAGCAGTTCTTC. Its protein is CASSLTGSSYNEQFF.

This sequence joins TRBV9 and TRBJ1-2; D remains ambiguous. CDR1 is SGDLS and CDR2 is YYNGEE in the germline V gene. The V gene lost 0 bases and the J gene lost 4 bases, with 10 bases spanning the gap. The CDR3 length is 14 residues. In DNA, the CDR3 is TGTGCCAGCAGCGTAGGCGAAGGCCCCTATGGCTACACCTTC. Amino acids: CASSVGEGPYGYTF.

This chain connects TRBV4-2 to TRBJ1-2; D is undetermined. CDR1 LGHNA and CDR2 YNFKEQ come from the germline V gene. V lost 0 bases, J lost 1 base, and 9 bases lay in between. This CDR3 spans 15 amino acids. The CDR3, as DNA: TGTGCCAGCAGCCAAGATTTGGGCCTTAACTATGGCTACACCTTC. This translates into CASSQDLGLNYGYTF.

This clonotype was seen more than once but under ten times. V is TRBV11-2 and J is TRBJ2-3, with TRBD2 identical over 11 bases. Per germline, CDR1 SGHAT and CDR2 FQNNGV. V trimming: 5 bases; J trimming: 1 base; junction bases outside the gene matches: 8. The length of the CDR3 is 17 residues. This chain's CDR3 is CASSPRLAGRGTDTQYF. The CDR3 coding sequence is TGTGCCAGCAGCCCGAGACTAGCGGGACGGGGCACAGATACGCAGTATTTT.

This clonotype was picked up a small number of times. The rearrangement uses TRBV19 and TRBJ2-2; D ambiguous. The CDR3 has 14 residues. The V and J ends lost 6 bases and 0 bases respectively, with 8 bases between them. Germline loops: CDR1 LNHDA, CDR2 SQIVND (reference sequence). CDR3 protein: CASSRGANTGELFF. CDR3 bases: TGTGCCAGTAGCCGAGGCGCGAACACCGGGGAGCTGTTTTTT. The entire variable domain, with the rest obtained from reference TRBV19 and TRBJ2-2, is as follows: DGGITQSPKYLFRKEGQNVTLSCEQNLNHDAMYWYRQDPGQGLRLIYYSQIVNDFQKGDIAEGYSVSREKKESFPLTVTSAQKNPTAFYLCASSRGANTGELFFGEGSRLTVL.

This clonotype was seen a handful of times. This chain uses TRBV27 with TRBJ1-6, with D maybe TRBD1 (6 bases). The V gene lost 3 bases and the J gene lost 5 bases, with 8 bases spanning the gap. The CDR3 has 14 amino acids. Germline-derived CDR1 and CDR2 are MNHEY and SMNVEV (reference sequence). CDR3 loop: CASSFGQHNSPLHF. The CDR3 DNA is TGTGCCAGCAGTTTTGGACAGCATAATTCACCCCTCCACTTT.

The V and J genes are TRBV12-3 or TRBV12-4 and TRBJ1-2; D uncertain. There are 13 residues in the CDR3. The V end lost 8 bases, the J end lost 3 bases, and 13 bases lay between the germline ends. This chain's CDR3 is CASDPDGDYGYTF. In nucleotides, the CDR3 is TGTGCCAGCGACCCGGACGGCGACTATGGCTACACCTTC.

The CDR3 spells CASSSDGPPYEQYF. The CDR3 nucleotides are TGTGCCAGCAGTTCGGACGGACCCCCCTACGAGCAGTACTTC. The chain uses TRBV12-3 or TRBV12-4 and TRBJ2-7, with no clear D. This CDR3 is built from 14 residues. The V end was cut by 4 bases, the J end by 2 bases, with 12 bases between.

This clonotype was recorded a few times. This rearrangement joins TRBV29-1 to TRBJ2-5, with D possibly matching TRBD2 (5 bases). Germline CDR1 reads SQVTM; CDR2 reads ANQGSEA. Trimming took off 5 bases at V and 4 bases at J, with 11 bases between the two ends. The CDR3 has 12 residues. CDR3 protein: CSVWLEGETQYF. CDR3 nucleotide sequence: TGCAGCGTTTGGCTTGAGGGAGAGACCCAGTACTTC.

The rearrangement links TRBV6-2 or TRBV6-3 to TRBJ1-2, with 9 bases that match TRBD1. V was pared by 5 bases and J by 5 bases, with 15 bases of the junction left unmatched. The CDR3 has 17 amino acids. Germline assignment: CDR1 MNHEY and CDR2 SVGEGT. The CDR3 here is CASSPGQGKSSRYGYTF. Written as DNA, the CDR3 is TGTGCCAGCAGTCCCGGACAGGGGAAGTCTTCGCGATATGGCTACACCTTC.

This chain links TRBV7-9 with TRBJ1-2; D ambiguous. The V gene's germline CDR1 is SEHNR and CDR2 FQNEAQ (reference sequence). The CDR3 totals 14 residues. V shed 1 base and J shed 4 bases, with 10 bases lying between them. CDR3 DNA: TGTGCCAGCAGCTTAGGGTGGACGGGCTATGGCTACACCTTC. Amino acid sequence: CASSLGWTGYGYTF.

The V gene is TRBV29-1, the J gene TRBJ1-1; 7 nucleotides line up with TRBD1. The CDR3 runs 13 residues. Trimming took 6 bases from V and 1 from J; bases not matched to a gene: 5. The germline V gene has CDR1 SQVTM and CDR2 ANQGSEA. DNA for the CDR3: TGCAGCGTCGCGGGACAGCAGAACACTGAAGCTTTCTTT. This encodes CSVAGQQNTEAFF.

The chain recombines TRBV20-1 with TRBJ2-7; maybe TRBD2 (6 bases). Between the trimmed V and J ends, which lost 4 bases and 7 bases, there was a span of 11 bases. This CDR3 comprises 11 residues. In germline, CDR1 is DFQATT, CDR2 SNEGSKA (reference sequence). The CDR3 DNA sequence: TGCAGTGCTACGGATGGAGGGGAGCAGTACTTC. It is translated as CSATDGGEQYF.

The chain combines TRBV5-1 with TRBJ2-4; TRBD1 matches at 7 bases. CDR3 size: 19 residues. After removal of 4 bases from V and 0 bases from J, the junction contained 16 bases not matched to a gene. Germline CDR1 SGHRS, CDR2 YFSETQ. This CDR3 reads CASSETGTEILLAKNIQYF. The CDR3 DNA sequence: TGCGCCAGCAGCGAGACCGGGACAGAGATCCTCCTAGCCAAAAACATTCAGTACTTC.